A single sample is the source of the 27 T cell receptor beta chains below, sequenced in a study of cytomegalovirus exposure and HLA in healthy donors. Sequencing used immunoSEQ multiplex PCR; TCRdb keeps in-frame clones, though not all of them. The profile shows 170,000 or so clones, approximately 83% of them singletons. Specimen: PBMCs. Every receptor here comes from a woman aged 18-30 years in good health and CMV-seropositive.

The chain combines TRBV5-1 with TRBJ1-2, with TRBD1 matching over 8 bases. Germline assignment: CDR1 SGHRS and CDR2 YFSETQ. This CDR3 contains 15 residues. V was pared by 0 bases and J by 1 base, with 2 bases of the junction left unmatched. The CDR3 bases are TGCGCCAGCAGCTTGGGGGACAGGAATAACTATGGCTACACCTTC. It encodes CASSLGDRNNYGYTF.

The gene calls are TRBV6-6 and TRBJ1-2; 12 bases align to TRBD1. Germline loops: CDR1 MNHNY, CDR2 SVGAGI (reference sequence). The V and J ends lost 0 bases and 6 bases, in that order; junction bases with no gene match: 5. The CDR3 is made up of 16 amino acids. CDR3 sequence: CASSYSTGQGANGYTF. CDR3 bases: TGTGCCAGCAGTTACTCGACGGGACAGGGGGCGAATGGCTACACCTTC.

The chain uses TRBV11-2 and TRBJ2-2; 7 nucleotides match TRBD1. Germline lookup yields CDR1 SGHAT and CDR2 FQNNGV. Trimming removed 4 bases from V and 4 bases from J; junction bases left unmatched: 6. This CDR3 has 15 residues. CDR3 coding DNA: TGTGCCAGCAGCTCGACAGGGTTGGGCACCGGGGAGCTGTTTTTT. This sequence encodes CASSSTGLGTGELFF.

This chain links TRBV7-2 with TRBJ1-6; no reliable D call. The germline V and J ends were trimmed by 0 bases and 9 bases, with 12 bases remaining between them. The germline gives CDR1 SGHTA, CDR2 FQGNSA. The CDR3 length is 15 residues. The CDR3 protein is CASSLAGGESSPLHF. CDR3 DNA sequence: TGTGCCAGCAGCTTAGCGGGAGGAGAGAGTTCACCCCTCCACTTT.

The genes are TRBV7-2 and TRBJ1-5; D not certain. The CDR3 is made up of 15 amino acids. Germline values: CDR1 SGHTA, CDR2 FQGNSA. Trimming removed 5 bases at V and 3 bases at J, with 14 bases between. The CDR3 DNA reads TGTGCCAGCAGCCCCTCTCCAGGCCTCAATCAGCCCCAGCATTTT. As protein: CASSPSPGLNQPQHF.

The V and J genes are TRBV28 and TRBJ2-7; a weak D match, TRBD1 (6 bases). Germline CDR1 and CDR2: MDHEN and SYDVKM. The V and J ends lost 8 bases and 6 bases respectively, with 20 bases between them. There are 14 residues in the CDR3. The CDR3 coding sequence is TGTGCCAGCCGTCTCGGGACAATTTCCGCCGAGCAGTACTTC. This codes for CASRLGTISAEQYF.

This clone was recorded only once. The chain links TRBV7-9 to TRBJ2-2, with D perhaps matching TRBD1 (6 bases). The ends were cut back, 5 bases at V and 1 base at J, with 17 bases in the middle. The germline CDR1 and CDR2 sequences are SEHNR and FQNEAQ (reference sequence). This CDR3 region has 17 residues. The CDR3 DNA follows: TGTGCCAGCAGCCGGACGGCAGGGGCAGAGAACACCGGGGAGCTGTTTTTT. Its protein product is CASSRTAGAENTGELFF.

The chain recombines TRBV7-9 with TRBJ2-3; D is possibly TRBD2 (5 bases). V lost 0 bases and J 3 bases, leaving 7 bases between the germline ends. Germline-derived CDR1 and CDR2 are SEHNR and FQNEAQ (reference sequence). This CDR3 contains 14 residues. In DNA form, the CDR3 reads TGTGCCAGCAGCTTAGCAGAGGGTACAGATACGCAGTATTTT. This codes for CASSLAEGTDTQYF. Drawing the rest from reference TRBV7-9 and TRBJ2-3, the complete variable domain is DTGVSQNPRHKITKRGQNVTFRCDPISEHNRLYWYRQTLGQGPEFLTYFQNEAQLEKSRLLSDRFSAERPKGSFSTLEIQRTEQGDSAMYLCASSLAEGTDTQYFGPGTRLTVL.

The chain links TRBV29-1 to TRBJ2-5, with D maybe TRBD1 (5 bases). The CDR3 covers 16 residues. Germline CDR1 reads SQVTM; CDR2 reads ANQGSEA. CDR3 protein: CSPPVTPNQGLETQYF. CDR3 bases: TGCAGTCCACCGGTCACCCCAAATCAGGGTCTGGAGACCCAGTACTTC.

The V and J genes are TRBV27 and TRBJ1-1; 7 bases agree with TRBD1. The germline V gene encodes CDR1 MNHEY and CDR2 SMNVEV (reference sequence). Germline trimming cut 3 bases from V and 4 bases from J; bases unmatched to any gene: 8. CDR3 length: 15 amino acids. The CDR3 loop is CASSLGAGGATEAFF. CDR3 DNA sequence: TGTGCCAGCAGTTTGGGGGCAGGGGGTGCCACTGAAGCTTTCTTT.

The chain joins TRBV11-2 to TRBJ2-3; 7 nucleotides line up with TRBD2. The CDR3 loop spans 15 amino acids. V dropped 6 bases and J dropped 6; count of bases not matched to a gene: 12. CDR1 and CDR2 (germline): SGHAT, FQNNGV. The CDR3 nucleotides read TGTGCCAGCAGATCCGGGGGGACCACCGTCGATACGCAGTATTTT. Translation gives CASRSGGTTVDTQYF.

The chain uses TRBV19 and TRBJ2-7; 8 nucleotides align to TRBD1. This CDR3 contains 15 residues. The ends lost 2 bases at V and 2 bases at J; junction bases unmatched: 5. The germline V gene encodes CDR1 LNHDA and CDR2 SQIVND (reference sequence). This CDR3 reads CASSITGTGAYEQYF. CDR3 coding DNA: TGTGCCAGTAGTATAACCGGGACAGGAGCCTACGAGCAGTACTTC.

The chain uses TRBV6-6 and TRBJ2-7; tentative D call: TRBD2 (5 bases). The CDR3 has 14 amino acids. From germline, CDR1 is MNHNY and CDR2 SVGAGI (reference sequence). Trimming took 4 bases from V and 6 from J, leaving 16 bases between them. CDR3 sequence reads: CASSSRTPAPEQYF. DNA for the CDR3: TGTGCCAGCAGTTCCCGGACTCCAGCCCCCGAGCAGTACTTC.

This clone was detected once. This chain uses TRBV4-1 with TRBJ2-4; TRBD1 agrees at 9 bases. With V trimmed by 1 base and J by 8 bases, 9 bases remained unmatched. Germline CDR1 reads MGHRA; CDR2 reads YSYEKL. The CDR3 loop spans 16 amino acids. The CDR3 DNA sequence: TGCGCCAGCAGCCAAGCACCCACAGGGGGCGGAGACATTCAGTACTTC. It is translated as CASSQAPTGGGDIQYF.

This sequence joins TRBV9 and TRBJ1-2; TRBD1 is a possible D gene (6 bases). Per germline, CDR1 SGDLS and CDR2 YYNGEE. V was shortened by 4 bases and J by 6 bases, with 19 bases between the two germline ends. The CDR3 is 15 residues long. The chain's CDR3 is CASSPNNRDNNGYTF. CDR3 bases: TGTGCCAGCAGCCCTAACAACCGGGACAACAATGGCTACACCTTC.

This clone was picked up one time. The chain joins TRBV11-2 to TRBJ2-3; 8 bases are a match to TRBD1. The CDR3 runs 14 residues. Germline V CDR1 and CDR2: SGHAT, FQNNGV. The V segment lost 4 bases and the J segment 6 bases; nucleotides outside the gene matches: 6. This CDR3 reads CASSSWTGWDTQYF. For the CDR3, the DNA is TGTGCCAGCAGCTCCTGGACAGGGTGGGATACGCAGTATTTT. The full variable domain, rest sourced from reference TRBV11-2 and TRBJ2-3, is EAGVAQSPRYKIIEKRQSVAFWCNPISGHATLYWYQQILGQGPKLLIQFQNNGVVDDSQLPKDRFSAERLKGVDSTLKIQPAKLEDSAVYLCASSSWTGWDTQYFGPGTRLTVL.

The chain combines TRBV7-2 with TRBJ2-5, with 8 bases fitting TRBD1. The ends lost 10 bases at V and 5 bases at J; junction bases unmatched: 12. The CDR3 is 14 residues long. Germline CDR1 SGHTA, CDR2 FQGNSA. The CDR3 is CATSPQGAMETQYF. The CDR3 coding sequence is TGTGCCACCTCGCCCCAGGGGGCTATGGAGACCCAGTACTTC.

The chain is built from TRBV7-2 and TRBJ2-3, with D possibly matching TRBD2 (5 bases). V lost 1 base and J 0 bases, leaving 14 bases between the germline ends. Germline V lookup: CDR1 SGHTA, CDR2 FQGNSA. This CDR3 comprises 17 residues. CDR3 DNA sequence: TGTGCCAGCAGCTTAGGATGGCGGGCGGTCAGCACAGATACGCAGTATTTT. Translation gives CASSLGWRAVSTDTQYF.

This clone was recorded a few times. The CDR3 DNA follows: TGTGCCAGCAGCCTGCGGACCGGGGAGCTGTTTTTT. Its translation: CASSLRTGELFF. This chain uses TRBV7-2 with TRBJ2-2; D is unclear. The CDR3 spans 12 residues. The germline V gene has CDR1 SGHTA and CDR2 FQGNSA. V dropped 5 bases and J dropped 5 bases, with 6 bases sitting between them. The full variable domain, in which reference TRBV7-2 and TRBJ2-2 provide the parts outside the CDR3, is GAGVSQSPSNKVTEKGKDVELRCDPISGHTALYWYRQSLGQGLEFLIYFQGNSAPDKSGLPSDRFSAERTGGSVSTLTIQRTQQEDSAVYLCASSLRTGELFFGEGSRLTVL.

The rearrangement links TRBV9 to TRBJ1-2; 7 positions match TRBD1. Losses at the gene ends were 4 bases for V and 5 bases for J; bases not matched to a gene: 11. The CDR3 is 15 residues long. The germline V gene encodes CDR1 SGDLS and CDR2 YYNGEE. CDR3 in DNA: TGTGCCAGCAGCCCGGGGACAGTTCTGTTTTATGGCTACACCTTC. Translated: CASSPGTVLFYGYTF.

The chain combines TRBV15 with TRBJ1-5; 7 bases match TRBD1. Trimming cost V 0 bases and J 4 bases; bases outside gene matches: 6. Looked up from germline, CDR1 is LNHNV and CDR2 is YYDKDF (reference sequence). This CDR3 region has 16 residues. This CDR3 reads CATSREGQLVNQPQHF. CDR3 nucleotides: TGTGCCACCAGCAGAGAGGGACAGTTGGTTAATCAGCCCCAGCATTTT.

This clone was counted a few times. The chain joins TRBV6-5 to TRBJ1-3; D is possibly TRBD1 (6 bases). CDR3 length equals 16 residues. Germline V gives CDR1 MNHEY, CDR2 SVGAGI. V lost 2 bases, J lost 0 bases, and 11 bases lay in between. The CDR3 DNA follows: TGTGCCAGCAGTTACGCCGGGGGGCTCTCTGGAAACACCATATATTTT. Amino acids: CASSYAGGLSGNTIYF.

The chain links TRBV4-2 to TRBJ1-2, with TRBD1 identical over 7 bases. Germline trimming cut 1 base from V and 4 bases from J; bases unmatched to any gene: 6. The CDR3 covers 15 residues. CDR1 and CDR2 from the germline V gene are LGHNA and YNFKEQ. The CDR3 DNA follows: TGTGCCAGCAGCCAAGGAACAGGGGACGGCTATGGCTACACCTTC. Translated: CASSQGTGDGYGYTF.

CDR3 region: CASSYGRVSETQYF. Here the CDR3 DNA reads TGTGCCAGCAGTTACGGGAGGGTCTCGGAGACCCAGTACTTC. V usage is TRBV6-5 and J usage is TRBJ2-5; 7 nucleotides line up with TRBD2. Germline CDR1 MNHEY, CDR2 SVGAGI. The CDR3 spans 14 residues. The V gene end was trimmed by 2 bases and the J gene end by 5 bases; junction bases not matched to a gene: 5.

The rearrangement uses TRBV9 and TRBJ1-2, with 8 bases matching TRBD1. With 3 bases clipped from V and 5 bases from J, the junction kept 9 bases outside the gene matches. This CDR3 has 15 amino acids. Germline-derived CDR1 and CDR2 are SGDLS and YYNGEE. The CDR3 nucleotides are TGTGCCAGCAGCGGTACTACAGGGGGGGATTATGGCTACACCTTC. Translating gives CASSGTTGGDYGYTF. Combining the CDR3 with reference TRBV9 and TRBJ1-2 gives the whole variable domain DSGVTQTPKHLITATGQRVTLRCSPRSGDLSVYWYQQSLDQGLQFLIQYYNGEERAKGNILERFSAQQFPDLHSELNLSSLELGDSALYFCASSGTTGGDYGYTFGSGTRLTVV.

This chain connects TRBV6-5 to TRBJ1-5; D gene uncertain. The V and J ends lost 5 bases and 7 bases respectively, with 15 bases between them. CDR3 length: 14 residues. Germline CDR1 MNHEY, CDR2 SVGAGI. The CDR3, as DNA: TGTGCCAGCAGTGGGTCGGAGGGCGGGCAGCCCCAGCATTTT. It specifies CASSGSEGGQPQHF.

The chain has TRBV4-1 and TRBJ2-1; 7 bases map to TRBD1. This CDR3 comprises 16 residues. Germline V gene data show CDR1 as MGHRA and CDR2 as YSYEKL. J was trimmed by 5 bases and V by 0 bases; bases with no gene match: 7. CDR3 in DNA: TGCGCCAGCAGCCAAGATTTTACAGGGGAAAACAATGAGCAGTTCTTC. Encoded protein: CASSQDFTGENNEQFF.